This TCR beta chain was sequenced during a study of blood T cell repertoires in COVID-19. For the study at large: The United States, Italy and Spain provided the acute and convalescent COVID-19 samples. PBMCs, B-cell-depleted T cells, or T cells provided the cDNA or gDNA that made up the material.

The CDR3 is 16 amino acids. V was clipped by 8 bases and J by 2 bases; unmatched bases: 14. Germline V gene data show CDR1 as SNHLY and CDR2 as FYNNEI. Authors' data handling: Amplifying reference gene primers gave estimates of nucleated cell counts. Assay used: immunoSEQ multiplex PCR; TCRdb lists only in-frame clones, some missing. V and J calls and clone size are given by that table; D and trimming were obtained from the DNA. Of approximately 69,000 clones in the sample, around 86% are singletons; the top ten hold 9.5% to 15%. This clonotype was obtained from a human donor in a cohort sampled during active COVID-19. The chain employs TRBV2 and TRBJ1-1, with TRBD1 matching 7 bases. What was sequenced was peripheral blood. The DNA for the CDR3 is TGTGCCAGCGTACTCGAACCGGGACAGCTTAACACTGAAGCTTTCTTT. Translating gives CASVLEPGQLNTEAFF.